What follows are 10 T cell receptor beta chains derived from one specimen sequenced in a study of OX40 agonist ivuxolimab in advanced cancers. The method was immunoSEQ multiplex PCR; TCRdb's version includes in-frame clones alone and lacks a portion of them. The top ten clones hold approximately 1.3% of a sample with tens of thousands of clones, around 90% of them seen once. The sequencing used CD4+ or CD8+ T cells sorted from blood, collected in a trial of the OX40 agonist ivuxolimab. These receptor sequences come from an adult with an advanced solid tumor such as melanoma, head and neck, liver or kidney cancer.

V gene TRBV5-1 combines with J gene TRBJ1-2; tentatively, D is TRBD1 (5 bases). The CDR3 is 14 residues long. Trimming left V 0 bases short and J 2 bases short, with 8 bases between. Looked up from germline, CDR1 is SGHRS and CDR2 is YFSETQ. This chain's CDR3 is CASSLEGKNYGYTF. In nucleotides, the CDR3 is TGCGCCAGCAGCTTGGAGGGGAAGAACTATGGCTACACCTTC.

The chain links TRBV30 to TRBJ1-5; D perhaps matches TRBD1 (5 bases). Trimming took 0 bases from V and 7 from J, leaving 10 bases between them. The germline gives CDR1 GTSNPN, CDR2 SVGIG (reference sequence). This CDR3 spans 13 amino acids. The CDR3 protein is CAWSVGEKQPQHF. The CDR3 bases are TGTGCCTGGAGTGTAGGGGAAAAACAGCCCCAGCATTTT.

CDR3 loop: CASSAGQGGKTQYF. CDR3 nucleotide sequence: TGCGCCAGCAGCGCAGGACAGGGAGGAAAGACCCAGTACTTC. The V gene is TRBV5-1, the J gene TRBJ2-5, with 8 bases aligning to TRBD1. The CDR3 consists of 14 residues. Germline lookup yields CDR1 SGHRS and CDR2 YFSETQ. With V trimmed by 4 bases and J by 6 bases, 8 bases remained unmatched.

V gene TRBV28 combines with J gene TRBJ1-2; 7 nucleotides line up with TRBD1. In germline, CDR1 is MDHEN, CDR2 SYDVKM. The junction had 12 bases not matched to a gene; V was cut back by 1 base and J by 1 base. The CDR3 contains 18 residues. The CDR3 nucleotides are TGTGCCAGCAGTTTATTCCAACCACGGGACAGAGATAACTATGGCTACACCTTC. Encoded protein: CASSLFQPRDRDNYGYTF.

CDR3 loop: CASSSHDRVSGYTF. In nucleotides, the CDR3 is TGTGCCAGCAGCTCTCATGACAGGGTTAGTGGCTACACCTTC. The rearrangement joins TRBV5-4 to TRBJ1-2, with TRBD1 identical over 7 bases. This CDR3 has 14 amino acids. J gave up 7 bases and V 3 bases, and 9 bases lay outside the gene matches. Germline V lookup: CDR1 SGHNT, CDR2 YYREEE (reference sequence).

In its sample, this clone was seen once. The chain uses TRBV2 and TRBJ2-7; D may match TRBD1 or TRBD2 (7 bases each). Trimming stripped 6 bases from V and 7 bases from J, with 22 bases between. Germline V gene data show CDR1 as SNHLY and CDR2 as FYNNEI. The CDR3 totals 15 residues. CDR3 region: CASRGRDRVSKEQYF. The CDR3 DNA reads TGTGCCAGCAGGGGGAGGGACAGAGTTTCAAAAGAGCAGTACTTC.

The chain recombines TRBV5-1 with TRBJ2-7; 10 nucleotides match TRBD2. Per the germline V gene, CDR1 is SGHRS and CDR2 is YFSETQ. Losses at the gene ends were 0 bases for V and 4 bases for J; bases not matched to a gene: 7. There are 16 residues in the CDR3. The CDR3 loop is CASSLAASGGRYEQYF. CDR3 sequence (DNA): TGCGCCAGCAGCTTGGCTGCTAGCGGGGGCCGATACGAGCAGTACTTC. The entire variable domain, with the rest obtained from reference TRBV5-1 and TRBJ2-7, is as follows: KAGVTQTPRYLIKTRGQQVTLSCSPISGHRSVSWYQQTPGQGLQFLFEYFSETQRNKGNFPGRFSGRQFSNSRSEMNVSTLELGDSALYLCASSLAASGGRYEQYFGPGTRLTVT.

The chain links TRBV2 to TRBJ1-5; perhaps TRBD1 as D (6 bases). The CDR3 is 15 residues long. V gave up 5 bases and J gave up 0 bases, with 11 bases separating them. Germline V gene sequence: CDR1 SNHLY, CDR2 FYNNEI. DNA for the CDR3: TGTGCCAGCAGTAAGGGGGTCAGTAGCAATCAGCCCCAGCATTTT. This codes for CASSKGVSSNQPQHF.

V usage is TRBV19 and J usage is TRBJ2-1; 10 bases fit TRBD1. The CDR3 is 16 amino acids. The V gene's germline CDR1 is LNHDA and CDR2 SQIVND (reference sequence). V lost 6 bases to trimming and J lost 5 bases; unmatched junction nucleotides: 10. The chain's CDR3 is CASRPGDRGGNNEQFF. In nucleotides, the CDR3 is TGTGCCAGTAGACCGGGGGACAGGGGAGGCAACAATGAGCAGTTCTTC.

This clone was observed once. The gene calls are TRBV5-8 and TRBJ1-4; D not resolved. The CDR3 spans 14 residues. Germline V gene sequence: CDR1 SGHTS, CDR2 YDEGEE. V shed 1 base and J shed 3 bases, with 7 bases lying between them. The CDR3 DNA reads TGTGCCAGCAGCTTGCGTTCGGCTAATGAAAAACTGTTTTTT. It codes for CASSLRSANEKLFF. The whole variable domain, filled in from reference TRBV5-8 and TRBJ1-4, reads EAGVTQSPTHLIKTRGQQATLRCSPISGHTSVYWYQQALGLGLQFLLWYDEGEERNRGNFPPRFSGRQFPNYSSELNVNALELEDSALYLCASSLRSANEKLFFGSGTQLSVL.